This TCR beta chain was recovered during a study of beta chain features in type 1 diabetes. Study conclusions and caveats: Patients' naive, central memory and Treg TCRB repertoires seemed closer to one another than those of healthy donors.

The authors reverse transcribed all of the isolated RNA, so sequencing captured expressed TCRB transcripts. Samples of naive, central memory and regulatory T cells yielded a mean of around 3.8 million reads. The data were produced by immunoSEQ multiplex PCR, yet TCRdb's version contains in-frame clones alone and is incomplete. This repertoire shows approximately 330,000 clones, approximately 10% found once; its top ten account for approximately 0.016%. With V trimmed by 3 bases and J by 4 bases, 6 bases remained unmatched. Germline CDR1 is MDHEN and CDR2 is SYDVKM. This CDR3 has 15 amino acids. With respect to this clone: The antigen is not known.

The authors sorted CD4+ naive, central memory, regulatory and stem cell-like memory cells via CD45RO/CCR7/CD25/CD127/CD95/CD27. Purity (above 98%) was reached by all sorted populations. The chain combines TRBV28 with TRBJ2-3; 8 bases align to TRBD1. This receptor was obtained from a young woman in good health. Sequenced material: naive CD4+ T cells from blood. CDR3 bases: TGTGCCAGCAGTTTTCGGACAGGGCATCCAGATACGCAGTATTTT. This codes for CASSFRTGHPDTQYF.